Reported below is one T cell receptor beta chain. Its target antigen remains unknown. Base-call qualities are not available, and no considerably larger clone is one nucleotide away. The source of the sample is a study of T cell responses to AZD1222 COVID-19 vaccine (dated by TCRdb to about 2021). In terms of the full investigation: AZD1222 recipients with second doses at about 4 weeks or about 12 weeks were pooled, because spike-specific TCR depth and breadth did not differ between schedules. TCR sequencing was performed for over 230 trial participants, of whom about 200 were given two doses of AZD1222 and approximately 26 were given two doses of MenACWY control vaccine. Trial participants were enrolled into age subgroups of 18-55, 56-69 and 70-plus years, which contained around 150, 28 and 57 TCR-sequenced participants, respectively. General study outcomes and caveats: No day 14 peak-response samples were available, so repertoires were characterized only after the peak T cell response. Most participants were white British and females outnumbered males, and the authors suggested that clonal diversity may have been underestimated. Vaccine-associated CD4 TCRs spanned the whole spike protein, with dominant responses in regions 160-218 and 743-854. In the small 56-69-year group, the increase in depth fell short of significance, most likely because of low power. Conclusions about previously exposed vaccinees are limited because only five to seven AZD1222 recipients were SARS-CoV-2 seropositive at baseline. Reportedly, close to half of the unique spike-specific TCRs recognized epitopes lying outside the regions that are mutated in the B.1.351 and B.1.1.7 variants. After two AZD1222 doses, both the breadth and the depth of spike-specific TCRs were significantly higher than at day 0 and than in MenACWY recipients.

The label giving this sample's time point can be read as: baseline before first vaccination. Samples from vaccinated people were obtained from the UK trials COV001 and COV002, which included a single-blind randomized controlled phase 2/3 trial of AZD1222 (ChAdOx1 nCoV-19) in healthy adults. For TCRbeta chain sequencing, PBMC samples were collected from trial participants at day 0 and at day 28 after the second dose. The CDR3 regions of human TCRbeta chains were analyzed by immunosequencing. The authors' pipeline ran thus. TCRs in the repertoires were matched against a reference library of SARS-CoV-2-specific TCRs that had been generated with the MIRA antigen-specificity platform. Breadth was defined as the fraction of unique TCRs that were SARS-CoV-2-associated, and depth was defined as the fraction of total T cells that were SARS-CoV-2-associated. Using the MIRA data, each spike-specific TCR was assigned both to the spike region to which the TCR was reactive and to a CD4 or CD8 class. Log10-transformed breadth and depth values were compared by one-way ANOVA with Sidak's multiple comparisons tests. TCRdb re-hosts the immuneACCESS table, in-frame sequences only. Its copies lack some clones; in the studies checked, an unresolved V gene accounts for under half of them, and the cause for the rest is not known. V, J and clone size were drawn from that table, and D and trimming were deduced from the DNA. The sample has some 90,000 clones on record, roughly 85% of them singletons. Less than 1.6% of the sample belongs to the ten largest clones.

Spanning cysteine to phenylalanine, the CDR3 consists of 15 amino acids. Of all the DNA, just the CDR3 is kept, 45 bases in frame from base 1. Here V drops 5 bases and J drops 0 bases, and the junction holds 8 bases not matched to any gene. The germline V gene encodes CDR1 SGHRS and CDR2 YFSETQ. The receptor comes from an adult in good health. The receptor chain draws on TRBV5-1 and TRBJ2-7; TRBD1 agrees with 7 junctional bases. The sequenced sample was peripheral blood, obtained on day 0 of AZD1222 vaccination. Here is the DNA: TGCGCCAGCAGAAGCTCCCAGGGGGACTCCTACGAGCAGTACTTC. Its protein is CASRSSQGDSYEQYF.